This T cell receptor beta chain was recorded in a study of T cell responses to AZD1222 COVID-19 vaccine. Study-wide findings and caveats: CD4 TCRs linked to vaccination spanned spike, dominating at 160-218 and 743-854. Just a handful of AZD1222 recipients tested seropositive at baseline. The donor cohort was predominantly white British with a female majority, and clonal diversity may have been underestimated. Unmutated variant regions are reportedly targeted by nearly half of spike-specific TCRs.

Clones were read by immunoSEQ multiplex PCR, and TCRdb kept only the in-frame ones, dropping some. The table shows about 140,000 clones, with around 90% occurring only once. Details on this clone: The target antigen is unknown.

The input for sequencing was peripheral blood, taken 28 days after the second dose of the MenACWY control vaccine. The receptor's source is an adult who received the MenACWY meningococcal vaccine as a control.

CDR3 protein: CASSASEKLFF. DNA for the CDR3: TGTGCCAGCAGCGCCTCTGAAAAACTGTTTTTT. V usage is TRBV7-9 and J usage is TRBJ1-4; D is unresolved. The V end lost 5 bases, the J end lost 7 bases, and 5 bases lay between the germline ends. This CDR3 has 11 amino acids. CDR1 is SEHNR and CDR2 is FQNEAQ in the germline V gene (reference sequence).